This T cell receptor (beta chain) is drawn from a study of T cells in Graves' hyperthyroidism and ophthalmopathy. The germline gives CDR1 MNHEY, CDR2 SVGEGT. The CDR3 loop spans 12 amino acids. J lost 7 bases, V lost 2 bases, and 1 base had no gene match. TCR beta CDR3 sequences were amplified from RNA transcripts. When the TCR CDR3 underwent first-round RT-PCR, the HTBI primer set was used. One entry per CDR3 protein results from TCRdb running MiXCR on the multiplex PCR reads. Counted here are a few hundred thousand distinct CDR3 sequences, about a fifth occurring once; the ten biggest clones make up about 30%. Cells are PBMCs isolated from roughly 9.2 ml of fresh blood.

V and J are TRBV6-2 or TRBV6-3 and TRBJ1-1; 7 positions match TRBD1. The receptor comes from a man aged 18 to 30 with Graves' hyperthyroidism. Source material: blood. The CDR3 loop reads CASSYHRGEAFF. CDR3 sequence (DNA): TGTGCCAGCAGTTACCACAGGGGTGAAGCTTTCTTT.